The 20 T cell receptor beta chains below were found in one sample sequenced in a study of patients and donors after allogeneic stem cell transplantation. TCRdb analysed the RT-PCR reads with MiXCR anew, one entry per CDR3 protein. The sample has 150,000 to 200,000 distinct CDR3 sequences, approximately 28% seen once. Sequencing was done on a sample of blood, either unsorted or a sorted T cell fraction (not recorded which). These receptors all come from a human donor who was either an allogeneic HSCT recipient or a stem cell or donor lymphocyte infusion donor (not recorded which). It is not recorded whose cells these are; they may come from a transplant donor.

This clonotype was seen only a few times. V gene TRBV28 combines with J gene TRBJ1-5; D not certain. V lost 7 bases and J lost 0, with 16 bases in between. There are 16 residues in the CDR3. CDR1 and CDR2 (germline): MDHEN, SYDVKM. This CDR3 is CASISLWVDSNQPQHF. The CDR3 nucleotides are TGTGCCAGCATCTCATTATGGGTGGATAGCAATCAGCCCCAGCATTTT.

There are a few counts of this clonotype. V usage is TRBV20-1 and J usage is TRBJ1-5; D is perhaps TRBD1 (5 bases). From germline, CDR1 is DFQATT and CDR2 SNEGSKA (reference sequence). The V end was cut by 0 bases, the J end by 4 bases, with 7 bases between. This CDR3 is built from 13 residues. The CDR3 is CSARDQGNQPQHF. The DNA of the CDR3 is TGCAGTGCTAGAGATCAGGGAAATCAGCCCCAGCATTTT.

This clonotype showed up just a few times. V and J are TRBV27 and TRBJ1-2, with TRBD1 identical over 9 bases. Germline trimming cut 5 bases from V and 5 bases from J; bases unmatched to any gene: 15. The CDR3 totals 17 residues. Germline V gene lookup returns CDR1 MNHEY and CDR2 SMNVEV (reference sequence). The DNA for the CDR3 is TGTGCCAGCAGTGACCGGGACAGGGTACCCGGGGGGTATGGCTACACCTTC. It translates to CASSDRDRVPGGYGYTF.

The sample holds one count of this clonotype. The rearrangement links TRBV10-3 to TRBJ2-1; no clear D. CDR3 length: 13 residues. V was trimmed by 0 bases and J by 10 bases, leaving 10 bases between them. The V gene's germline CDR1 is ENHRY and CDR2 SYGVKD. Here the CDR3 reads CAISESKWYEQFF. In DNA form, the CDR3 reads TGTGCCATCAGTGAGTCGAAGTGGTACGAGCAGTTCTTC.

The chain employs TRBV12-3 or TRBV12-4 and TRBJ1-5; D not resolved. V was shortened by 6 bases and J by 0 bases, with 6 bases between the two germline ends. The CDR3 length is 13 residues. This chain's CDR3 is CASRYSSNQPQHF. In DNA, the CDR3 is TGTGCCAGCAGATATAGTAGCAATCAGCCCCAGCATTTT.

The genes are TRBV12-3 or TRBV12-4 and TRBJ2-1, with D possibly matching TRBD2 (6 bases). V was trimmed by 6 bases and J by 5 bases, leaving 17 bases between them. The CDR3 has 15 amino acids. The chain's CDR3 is CASRGFGGINNEQFF. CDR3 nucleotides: TGTGCCAGCAGAGGGTTTGGAGGGATCAACAATGAGCAGTTCTTC.

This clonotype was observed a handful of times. The CDR3 DNA reads as TGTGCCAGCAGTCAAACAGGGAGCAATCAGCCCCAGCATTTT. It encodes CASSQTGSNQPQHF. The rearrangement uses TRBV7-9 and TRBJ1-5; D possibly corresponds to TRBD1 (6 bases). Trimming removed 6 bases at V and 1 base at J, with 10 bases between. Germline lookup yields CDR1 SEHNR and CDR2 FQNEAQ (reference sequence). The CDR3 runs 14 residues.

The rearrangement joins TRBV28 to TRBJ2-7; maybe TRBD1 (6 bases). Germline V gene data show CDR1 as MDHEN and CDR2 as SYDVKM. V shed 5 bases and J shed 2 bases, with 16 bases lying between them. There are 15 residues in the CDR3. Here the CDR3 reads CASSEQGPTPYEQYF. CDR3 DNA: TGTGCCAGCAGTGAACAGGGTCCTACCCCCTACGAGCAGTACTTC.

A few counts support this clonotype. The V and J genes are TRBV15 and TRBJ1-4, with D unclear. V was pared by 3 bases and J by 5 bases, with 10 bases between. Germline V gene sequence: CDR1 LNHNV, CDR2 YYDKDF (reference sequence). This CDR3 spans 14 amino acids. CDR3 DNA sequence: TGTGCCACCAGCAGTGGAGGCGGGAATGAAAAACTGTTTTTT. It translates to CATSSGGGNEKLFF.

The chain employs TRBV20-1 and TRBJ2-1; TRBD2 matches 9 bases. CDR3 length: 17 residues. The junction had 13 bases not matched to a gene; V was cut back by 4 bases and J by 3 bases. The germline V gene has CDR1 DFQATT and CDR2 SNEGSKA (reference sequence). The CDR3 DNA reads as TGCAGTGCTACAGGGACTAGCCGAAACTTTTTCTACAATGAGCAGTTCTTC. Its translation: CSATGTSRNFFYNEQFF.

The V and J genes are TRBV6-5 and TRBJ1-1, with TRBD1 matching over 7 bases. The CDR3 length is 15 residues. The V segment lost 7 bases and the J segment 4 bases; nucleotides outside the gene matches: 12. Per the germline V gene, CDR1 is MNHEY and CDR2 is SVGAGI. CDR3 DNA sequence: TGTGCCAGCATCGGTTCTCACAGGGGAGGCACTGAAGCTTTCTTT. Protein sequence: CASIGSHRGGTEAFF.

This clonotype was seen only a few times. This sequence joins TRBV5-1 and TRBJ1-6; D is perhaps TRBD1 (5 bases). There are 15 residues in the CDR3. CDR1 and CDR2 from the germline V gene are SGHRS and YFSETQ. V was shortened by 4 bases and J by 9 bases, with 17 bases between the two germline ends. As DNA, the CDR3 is TGCGCCAGCAGCCTACTGGGGCAGGGAGGTTCACCCCTCCACTTT. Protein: CASSLLGQGGSPLHF.

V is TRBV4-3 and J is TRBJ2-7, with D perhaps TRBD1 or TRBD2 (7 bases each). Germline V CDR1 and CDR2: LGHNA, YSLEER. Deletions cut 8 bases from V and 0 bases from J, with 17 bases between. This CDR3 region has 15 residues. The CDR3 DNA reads TGCGCCAGCGCTCGGGAGGACAGGAGCTCCTACGAGCAGTACTTC. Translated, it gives CASAREDRSSYEQYF.

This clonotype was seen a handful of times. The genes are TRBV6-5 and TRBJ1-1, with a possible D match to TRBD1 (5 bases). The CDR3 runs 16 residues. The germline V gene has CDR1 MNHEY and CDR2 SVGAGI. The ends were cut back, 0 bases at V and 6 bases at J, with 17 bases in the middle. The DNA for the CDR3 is TGTGCCAGCAGTTACTCCCTCGGCAGGGTGAGGGCTGAAGCTTTCTTT. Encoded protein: CASSYSLGRVRAEAFF.

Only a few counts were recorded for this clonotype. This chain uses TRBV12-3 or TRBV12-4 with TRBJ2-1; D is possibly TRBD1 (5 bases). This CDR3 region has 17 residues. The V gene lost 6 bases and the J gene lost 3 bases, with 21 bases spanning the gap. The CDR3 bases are TGTGCCAGCAGGTCCTCAATCTCAGGGCTCCGCTACAATGAGCAGTTCTTC. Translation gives CASRSSISGLRYNEQFF.

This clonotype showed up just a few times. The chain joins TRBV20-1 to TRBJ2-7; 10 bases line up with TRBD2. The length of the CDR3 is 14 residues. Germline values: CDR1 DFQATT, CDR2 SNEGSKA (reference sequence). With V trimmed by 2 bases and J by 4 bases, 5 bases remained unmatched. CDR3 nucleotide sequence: TGCAGTGCTAGAACGGCTAGCGGGAGTTACGAGCAGTACTTC. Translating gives CSARTASGSYEQYF.

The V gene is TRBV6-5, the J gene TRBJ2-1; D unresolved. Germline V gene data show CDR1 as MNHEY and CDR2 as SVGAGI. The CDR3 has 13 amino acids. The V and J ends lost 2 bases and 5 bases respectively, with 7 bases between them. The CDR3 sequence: CASSYSANNEQFF. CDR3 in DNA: TGTGCCAGCAGTTACAGCGCCAACAATGAGCAGTTCTTC.

The chain's CDR3 is CSVEKSSRQTQYF. CDR3 sequence (DNA): TGCAGCGTTGAAAAGTCGTCAAGGCAAACGCAGTATTTT. The chain combines TRBV29-1 with TRBJ2-3; D ambiguous. Trimming took off 2 bases at V and 9 bases at J, with 15 bases between the two ends. This CDR3 has 13 amino acids. The germline V gene has CDR1 SQVTM and CDR2 ANQGSEA.

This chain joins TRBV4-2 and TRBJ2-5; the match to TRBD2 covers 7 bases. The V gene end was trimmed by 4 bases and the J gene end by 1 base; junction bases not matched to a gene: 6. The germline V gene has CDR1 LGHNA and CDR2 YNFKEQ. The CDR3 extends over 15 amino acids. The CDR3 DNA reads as TGTGCCAGCAGCCCGAGCGGGGTATTCCAAGAGACCCAGTACTTC. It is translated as CASSPSGVFQETQYF.

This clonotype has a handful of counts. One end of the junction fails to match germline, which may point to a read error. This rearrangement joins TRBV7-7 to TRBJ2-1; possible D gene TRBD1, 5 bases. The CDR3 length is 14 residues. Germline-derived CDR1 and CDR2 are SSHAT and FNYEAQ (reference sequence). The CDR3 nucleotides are TGTGCTAGCAGCCCGGACACGGCGTACAATGAGCAGTTCTTC. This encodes CASSPDTAYNEQFF.